The 11 T cell receptor beta chains listed next were all sequenced from one sample in a study of blood T cell repertoires in COVID-19. Clones were read by immunoSEQ multiplex PCR, and TCRdb kept only the in-frame ones, dropping some. The repertoire has 50,000 to 55,000 clones, 65% to 85% of them found once; the top ten carry roughly 12%. Material for sequencing was peripheral blood. Source of these receptors: an elderly man with COVID-19, enrolled during active disease.

This clone came up a few times. The rearrangement joins TRBV6-2 or TRBV6-3 to TRBJ2-3, with 8 positions matching TRBD2. The CDR3 sequence is 14 residues long. In germline, CDR1 is MNHEY, CDR2 SVGEGT. J was trimmed by 6 bases and V by 6 bases; bases with no gene match: 8. For the CDR3, the DNA is TGTGCCAGCAGCGTCCGGGGGGGCAGTGATACGCAGTATTTT. This codes for CASSVRGGSDTQYF.

This chain links TRBV5-8 with TRBJ1-6; tentative D call: TRBD1 (6 bases). The V end was cut by 2 bases, the J end by 9 bases, with 15 bases between. Germline V gene sequence: CDR1 SGHTS, CDR2 YDEGEE. The CDR3 loop spans 15 amino acids. CDR3 nucleotide sequence: TGTGCCAGCAGCTTATTGGGACAAGGACTTTCACCCCTCCACTTT. Its translation is CASSLLGQGLSPLHF. The entire variable domain, with the rest obtained from reference TRBV5-8 and TRBJ1-6, is as follows: EAGVTQSPTHLIKTRGQQATLRCSPISGHTSVYWYQQALGLGLQFLLWYDEGEERNRGNFPPRFSGRQFPNYSSELNVNALELEDSALYLCASSLLGQGLSPLHFGNGTRLTVT.

The V call is TRBV5-4, the J call TRBJ1-6, with D perhaps TRBD1 (5 bases). V dropped 2 bases and J dropped 9 bases, with 18 bases sitting between them. The CDR3 totals 16 residues. Looked up from germline, CDR1 is SGHNT and CDR2 is YYREEE (reference sequence). CDR3 in DNA: TGTGCCAGCAGCTTTGGAGGGTATAGGGGAGGTTCACCCCTCCACTTT. Translation: CASSFGGYRGGSPLHF.

CDR3 in DNA: TGCGCCAGCAGCTTGGAATCAGGGGGTGCTGGAAACACCATATATTTT. It encodes CASSLESGGAGNTIYF. V usage is TRBV5-1 and J usage is TRBJ1-3; 7 bases fit TRBD1. The CDR3 spans 16 residues. The ends lost 0 bases at V and 2 bases at J; junction bases unmatched: 5. Germline assignment: CDR1 SGHRS and CDR2 YFSETQ.

The chain combines TRBV5-1 with TRBJ1-1; tentative D call: TRBD1 (5 bases). Trimming pared 4 bases from V and 1 base from J, leaving 23 bases between. Germline V lookup: CDR1 SGHRS, CDR2 YFSETQ. This CDR3 comprises 18 residues. The CDR3 loop reads CASSPHGGTVPPNTEAFF. CDR3 sequence (DNA): TGCGCCAGCAGCCCCCATGGAGGGACTGTACCTCCGAACACTGAAGCTTTCTTT.

The J gene is TRBJ1-5, the V gene TRBV7-2; D not resolved. The V gene's germline CDR1 is SGHTA and CDR2 FQGNSA. CDR3 length equals 19 residues. Trimming cost V 4 bases and J 0 bases, with 22 bases left between them. The CDR3 coding sequence is TGTGCCAGCAGCTCCTCGGGAGCGGTTGTGAGACCTAGCAATCAGCCCCAGCATTTT. This translates into CASSSSGAVVRPSNQPQHF.

This clone was counted only a few times. The rearrangement uses TRBV28 and TRBJ2-2; no definite D call. Germline loops: CDR1 MDHEN, CDR2 SYDVKM. The CDR3 spans 14 residues. V lost 6 bases and J 0 bases, leaving 8 bases between the germline ends. The DNA of the CDR3 is TGTGCCAGCAGCCCCCTACCGAACACCGGGGAGCTGTTTTTT. Protein sequence: CASSPLPNTGELFF.

V gene TRBV10-1 combines with J gene TRBJ1-2; 9 positions match TRBD1. The ends lost 6 bases at V and 2 bases at J; junction bases unmatched: 4. CDR3 length: 14 residues. Germline CDR1 reads WNHNN; CDR2 reads SYGVQD (reference sequence). CDR3 DNA sequence: TGCGCCAGCAGCGCCGGGACAGGGAACTATGGCTACACCTTC. Amino acids: CASSAGTGNYGYTF.

The V call is TRBV21-1, the J call TRBJ2-7; the D segment call TRBD1 is taken from the table without a DNA check. TRBV21-1 is noted as a pseudogene. The CDR3 sequence is 16 residues long. CDR3 coding DNA: TGTGCCAGCAAAGCAACCCCGGGACAGGGGGCCTACGAGCAGTACGTC. Residues: CASKATPGQGAYEQYV.

This clone was counted once. V is TRBV5-4 and J is TRBJ2-5; D perhaps matches TRBD2 (6 bases). The CDR3 length is 13 residues. V was clipped by 4 bases and J by 4 bases, with 11 bases between them. Germline-derived CDR1 and CDR2 are SGHNT and YYREEE (reference sequence). The CDR3, as DNA: TGTGCCAGCAGCCGGGACGGGGGAGAGACCCAGTACTTC. This gives the protein CASSRDGGETQYF.

The chain couples TRBV5-4 to TRBJ2-1; 8 bases align to TRBD2. The V segment lost 1 base and the J segment 7 bases; nucleotides outside the gene matches: 10. There are 16 residues in the CDR3. Germline lookup yields CDR1 SGHNT and CDR2 YYREEE (reference sequence). The CDR3 spells CASSLRAGGGGNEQFF. The CDR3 region has the DNA TGTGCCAGCAGCTTGCGGGCGGGAGGCGGGGGGAATGAGCAGTTCTTC.